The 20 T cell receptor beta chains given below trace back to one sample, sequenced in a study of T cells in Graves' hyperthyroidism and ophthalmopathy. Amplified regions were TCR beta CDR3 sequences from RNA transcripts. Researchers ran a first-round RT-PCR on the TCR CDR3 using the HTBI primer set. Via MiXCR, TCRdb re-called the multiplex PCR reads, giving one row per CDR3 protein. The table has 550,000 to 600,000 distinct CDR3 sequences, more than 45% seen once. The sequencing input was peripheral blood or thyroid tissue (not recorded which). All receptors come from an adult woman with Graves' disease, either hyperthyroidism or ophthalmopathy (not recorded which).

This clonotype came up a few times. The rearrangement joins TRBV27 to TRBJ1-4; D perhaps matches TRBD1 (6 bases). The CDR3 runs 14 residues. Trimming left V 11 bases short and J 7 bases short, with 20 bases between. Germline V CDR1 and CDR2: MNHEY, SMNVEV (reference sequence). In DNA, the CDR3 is TGTGCCCCACGGCAGGGGTTCCGGGGTGAAAAACTGTTTTTT. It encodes CAPRQGFRGEKLFF.

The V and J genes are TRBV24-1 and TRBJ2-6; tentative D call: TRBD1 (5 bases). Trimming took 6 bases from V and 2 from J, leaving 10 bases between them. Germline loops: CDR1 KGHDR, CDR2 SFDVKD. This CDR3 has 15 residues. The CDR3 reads CATSPPGTGANVLTF. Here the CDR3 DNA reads TGTGCCACCAGTCCCCCAGGGACTGGGGCCAACGTCCTGACTTTC.

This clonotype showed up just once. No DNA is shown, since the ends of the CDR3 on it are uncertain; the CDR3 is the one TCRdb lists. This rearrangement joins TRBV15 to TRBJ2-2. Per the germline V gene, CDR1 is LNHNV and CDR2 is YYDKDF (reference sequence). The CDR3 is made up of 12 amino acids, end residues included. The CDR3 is CATSRDKGSCFF.

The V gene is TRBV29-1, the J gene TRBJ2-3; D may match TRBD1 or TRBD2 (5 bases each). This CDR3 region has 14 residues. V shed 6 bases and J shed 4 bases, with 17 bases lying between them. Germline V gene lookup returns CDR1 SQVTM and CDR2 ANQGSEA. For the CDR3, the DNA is TGCAGCGTGATAGACTCTCTGGGACCAGATACGCAGTATTTT. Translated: CSVIDSLGPDTQYF.

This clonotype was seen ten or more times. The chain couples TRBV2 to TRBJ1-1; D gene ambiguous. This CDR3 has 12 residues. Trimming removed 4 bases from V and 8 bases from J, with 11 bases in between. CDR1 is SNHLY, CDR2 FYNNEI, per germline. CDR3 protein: CASSGRPTEAFF. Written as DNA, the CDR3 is TGTGCCAGCAGTGGTAGGCCCACCGAAGCTTTCTTT.

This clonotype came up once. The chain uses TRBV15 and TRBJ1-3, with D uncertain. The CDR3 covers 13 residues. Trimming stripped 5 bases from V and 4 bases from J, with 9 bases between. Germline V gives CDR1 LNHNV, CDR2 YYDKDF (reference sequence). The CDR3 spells CATSLHRGNTIYF. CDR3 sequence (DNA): TGTGCCACCAGCCTGCACAGAGGAAACACCATATATTTT.

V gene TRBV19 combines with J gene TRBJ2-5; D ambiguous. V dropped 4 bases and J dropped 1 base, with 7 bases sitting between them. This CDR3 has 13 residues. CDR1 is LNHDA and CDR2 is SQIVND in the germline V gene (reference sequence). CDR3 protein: CASSTSSQETQYF. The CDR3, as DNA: TGTGCCAGTAGTACCAGTTCCCAAGAGACCCAGTACTTC. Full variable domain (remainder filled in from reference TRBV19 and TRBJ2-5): DGGITQSPKYLFRKEGQNVTLSCEQNLNHDAMYWYRQDPGQGLRLIYYSQIVNDFQKGDIAEGYSVSREKKESFPLTVTSAQKNPTAFYLCASSTSSQETQYFGPGTRLLVL.

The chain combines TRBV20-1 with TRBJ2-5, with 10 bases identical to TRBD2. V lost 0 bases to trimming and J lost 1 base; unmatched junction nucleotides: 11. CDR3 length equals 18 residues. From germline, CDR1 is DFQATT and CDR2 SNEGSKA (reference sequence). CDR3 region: CSARDEGVAGGPQETQYF. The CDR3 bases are TGCAGTGCTAGAGATGAAGGGGTAGCGGGAGGTCCCCAAGAGACCCAGTACTTC.

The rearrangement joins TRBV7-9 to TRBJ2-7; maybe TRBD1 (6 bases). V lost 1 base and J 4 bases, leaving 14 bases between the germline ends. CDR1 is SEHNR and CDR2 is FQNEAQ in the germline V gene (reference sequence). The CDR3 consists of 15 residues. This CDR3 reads CASSLGGSGEYEQYF. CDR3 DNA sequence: TGTGCCAGCAGCTTAGGAGGGTCAGGGGAATACGAGCAGTACTTC.

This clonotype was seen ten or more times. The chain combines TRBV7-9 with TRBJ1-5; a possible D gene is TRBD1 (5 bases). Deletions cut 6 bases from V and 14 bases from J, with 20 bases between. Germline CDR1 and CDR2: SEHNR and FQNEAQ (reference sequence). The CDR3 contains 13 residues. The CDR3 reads CASSPDSRSYEHF. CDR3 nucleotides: TGTGCCAGCAGTCCTGACAGTCGATCCTACGAGCATTTT.

The CDR3 bases are TGTGCCAGCAGCTCACAGGGAGAGTTCTACGAGCAGTACTTC. Protein product: CASSSQGEFYEQYF. V and J are TRBV5-6 and TRBJ2-7, with a possible D match to TRBD1 (6 bases). Per germline, CDR1 SGHDT and CDR2 YYEEEE. The V and J ends lost 3 bases and 3 bases respectively, with 13 bases between them. CDR3 length equals 14 residues.

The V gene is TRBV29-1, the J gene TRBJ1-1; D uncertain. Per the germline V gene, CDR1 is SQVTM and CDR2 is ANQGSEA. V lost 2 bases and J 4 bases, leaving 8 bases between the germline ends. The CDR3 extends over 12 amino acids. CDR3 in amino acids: CSVESPATEAFF. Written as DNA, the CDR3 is TGCAGCGTTGAAAGTCCAGCCACTGAAGCTTTCTTT.

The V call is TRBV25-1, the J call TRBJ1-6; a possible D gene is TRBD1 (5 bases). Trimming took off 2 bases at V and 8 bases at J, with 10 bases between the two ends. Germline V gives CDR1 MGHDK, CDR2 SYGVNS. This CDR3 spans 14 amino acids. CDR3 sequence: CASSEQGSYSPLHF. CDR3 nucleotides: TGTGCCAGCAGTGAACAGGGCAGTTATTCACCCCTCCACTTT.

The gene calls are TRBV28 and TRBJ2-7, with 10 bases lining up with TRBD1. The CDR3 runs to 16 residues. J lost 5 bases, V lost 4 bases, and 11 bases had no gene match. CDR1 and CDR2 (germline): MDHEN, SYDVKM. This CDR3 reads CASSSMTGGFHDEQYF. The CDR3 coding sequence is TGTGCCAGCAGTTCGATGACAGGGGGCTTTCACGACGAGCAGTACTTC.

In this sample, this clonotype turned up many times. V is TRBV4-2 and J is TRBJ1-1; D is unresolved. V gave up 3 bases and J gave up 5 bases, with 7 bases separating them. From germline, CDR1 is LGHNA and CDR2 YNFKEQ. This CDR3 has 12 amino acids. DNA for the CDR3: TGTGCCAGCAGCCAGGCCTGGACTGAAGCTTTCTTT. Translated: CASSQAWTEAFF.

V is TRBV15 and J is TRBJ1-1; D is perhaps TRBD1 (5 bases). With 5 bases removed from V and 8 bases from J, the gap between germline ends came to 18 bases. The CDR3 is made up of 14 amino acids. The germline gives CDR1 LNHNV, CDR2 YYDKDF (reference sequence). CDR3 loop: CATSLGGATYEAFF. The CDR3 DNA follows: TGTGCCACCAGCCTCGGGGGAGCAACATACGAAGCTTTCTTT.

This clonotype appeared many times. The CDR3 sequence is CASSPTTRILQETQYF. The CDR3 coding sequence is TGTGCCAGCAGCCCCACGACTAGAATCCTACAAGAGACCCAGTACTTC. The gene calls are TRBV7-3 and TRBJ2-5; weak D call: TRBD2 (6 bases). V lost 5 bases, J lost 2 bases, and 18 bases lay in between. The CDR3 totals 16 residues. Germline V gives CDR1 SGHTA, CDR2 FQGTGA.

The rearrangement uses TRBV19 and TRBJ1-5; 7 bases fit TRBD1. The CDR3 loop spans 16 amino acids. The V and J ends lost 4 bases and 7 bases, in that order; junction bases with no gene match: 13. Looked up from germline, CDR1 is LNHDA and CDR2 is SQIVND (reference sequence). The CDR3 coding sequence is TGTGCCAGTAGTACCAATAGGGGACAGAATATCCAGCCCCAGCATTTT. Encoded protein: CASSTNRGQNIQPQHF.

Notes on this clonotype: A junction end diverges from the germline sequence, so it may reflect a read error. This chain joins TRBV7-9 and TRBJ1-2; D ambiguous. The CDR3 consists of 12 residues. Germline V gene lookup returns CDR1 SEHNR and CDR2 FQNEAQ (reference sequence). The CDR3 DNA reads TGTGCCGGCAGTTCCAGAGGCAATGGCTACACCTTC. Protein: CAGSSRGNGYTF.

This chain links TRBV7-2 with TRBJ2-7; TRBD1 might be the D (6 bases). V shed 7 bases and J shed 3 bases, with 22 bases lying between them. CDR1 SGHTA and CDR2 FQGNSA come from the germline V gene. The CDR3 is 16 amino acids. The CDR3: CASTADLWGLGYEQYF. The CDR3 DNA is TGTGCCAGCACCGCAGACCTTTGGGGGCTTGGCTACGAGCAGTACTTC.